A selection of T cell receptor beta chains follows, all from one sample in a study of response to subunit inactivated influenza vaccine. TCRdb analysed the RT-PCR reads with MiXCR anew, one entry per CDR3 protein. The data contain 500,000 to 700,000 distinct CDR3 sequences, 20% to 25% of them seen just once; the ten biggest clones take up 2.5% to 3.5%. Separately, the same data were catalogued under a study of T cells expressing NK-cell markers.

Specimen: CD4+ T cells sorted from PBMCs, collected roughly 13 days after vaccination. All receptors come from a man aged 45-65 years who received an inactivated influenza vaccine. CDR3s include the opening cysteine and the closing phenylalanine or tryptophan.

j_call v_call cdr3_aa
TRBJ2-7 TRBV27 CASSFFGVAGVYEQYF
TRBJ1-1 TRBV4-1 CASSQDPTGGLNQAFF
TRBJ2-5 TRBV29-1 CSVSTSLETQYF
TRBJ2-1 TRBV4-1 CASSHADRAYNEQFF
TRBJ1-1 TRBV2 CASSPINTEAFF
TRBJ2-5 TRBV7-2 CASRRTGGAETQYF
TRBJ2-2 TRBV28 CATQPPGVTGELFF
TRBJ2-7 TRBV14 CASSQINQWEQYF
TRBJ2-3 TRBV2 CASSVMGSTDTQYF
TRBJ2-3 TRBV25-1 CASRGTGETYTQYF
TRBJ2-1 TRBV5-1 CASSIGVADNEQFF
TRBJ2-2 TRBV10-3 CAIRPTGFTGELFF
TRBJ1-3 TRBV5-1 CASSPGTSGNTIYF
TRBJ2-5 TRBV5-1 CASSWGTGGPKETQYF
TRBJ2-3 TRBV5-8 CASRAQGLRTDTQYF
TRBJ1-2 TRBV6-1 CASRTTGGPNGYTF
TRBJ2-7 TRBV2 CASNLAGGSYEQYF
TRBJ1-5 TRBV12-3/TRBV12-4 CASSLAGRGGDGNQPQHF
TRBJ2-7 TRBV6-2/TRBV6-3 CASRTPRSYEQYF
TRBJ1-2 TRBV3-1 CASSQSTGDGYTF
TRBJ2-3 TRBV14 CASSQERRGTQYF
TRBJ2-7 TRBV12-3/TRBV12-4 CASSYTALEQYF
TRBJ1-6 TRBV7-2 CASSPRSNSPLHF
TRBJ2-1 TRBV11-2 CASSHAGQGYNEQFF
TRBJ2-1 TRBV20-1 CSANRGQGGNEQFF
TRBJ1-1 TRBV14 CASSQVPNTEAFF
TRBJ2-3 TRBV3-1 CASSQEVTQVGDTQYF
TRBJ2-7 TRBV10-3 CAISAAPYEQYF
TRBJ1-4 TRBV5-1 CASSLVGQGSINEKLFF
TRBJ2-7 TRBV28 CASSFSLDRLSYEQYF
TRBJ2-5 TRBV28 CASSLRGGGQETQYF
TRBJ2-7 TRBV28 CASSSSSGHLYEQYF
TRBJ1-1 TRBV7-6 CASSLATHGATEAFF
TRBJ1-5 TRBV20-1 CSAKSVLRSNQPQHF
TRBJ1-2 TRBV9 CASSVATGPGGYTF
TRBJ2-1 TRBV7-2 CASSPDRGKGNEQFF
TRBJ2-2 TRBV6-1 CASKSRAGYTGELFF
TRBJ2-2 TRBV2 CASNGQGATGELFF
TRBJ2-1 TRBV20-1 CSASFSASGNDEQFF
TRBJ1-6 TRBV10-3 CAISAWTGGDSPLHF
TRBJ2-3 TRBV4-2 CASSQENVLLIGRLNTQYF
TRBJ1-1 TRBV10-3 CAISESSRDRGEAFF